The 6 T cell receptor beta chains reported below all come from one sample, sequenced in a study of blood T cell repertoires in COVID-19. Profiling relied on immunoSEQ multiplex PCR, and the TCRdb table lists in-frame clones only, not all of them. The data show approximately 300,000 clones, approximately 81% seen once. Sequenced: PBMCs or T cells enriched from blood (not recorded which). The receptors originated from a woman under 40 who had been exposed to COVID-19.

This clone showed up just a few times. J is TRBJ2-3 and V is TRBV12-3 or TRBV12-4, with unresolved D. The CDR3 covers 11 residues. The ends were cut back, 3 bases at V and 5 bases at J, with 3 bases in the middle. CDR3 DNA sequence: TGTGCCAGCAGTTTCGGAGATACGCAGTATTTT. Translated: CASSFGDTQYF.

This chain connects TRBV5-1 to TRBJ1-4; 7 bases fit TRBD1. The V gene end was trimmed by 4 bases and the J gene end by 5 bases; junction bases not matched to a gene: 8. Germline V gene lookup returns CDR1 SGHRS and CDR2 YFSETQ. This CDR3 spans 15 amino acids. The CDR3 spells CASSPDTGVNEKLFF. For the CDR3, the DNA is TGCGCCAGCAGCCCTGATACAGGGGTGAATGAAAAACTGTTTTTT.

The V call is TRBV7-2, the J call TRBJ1-1, with TRBD1 identical over 8 bases. This CDR3 has 14 residues. The germline V gene encodes CDR1 SGHTA and CDR2 FQGNSA. V was pared by 5 bases and J by 4 bases, with 6 bases of the junction left unmatched. The CDR3 DNA follows: TGTGCCAGCAGCCAAACAGGGGGGAGCACTGAAGCTTTCTTT. Protein product: CASSQTGGSTEAFF.

The chain combines TRBV28 with TRBJ1-3; D may be TRBD1 (6 bases). Germline CDR1 reads MDHEN; CDR2 reads SYDVKM. V lost 5 bases and J 0 bases, leaving 14 bases between the germline ends. The CDR3 is 16 residues long. The CDR3 DNA sequence: TGTGCCAGCAGTCGGGACAACCGTTACTCTGGAAACACCATATATTTT. Amino acid sequence: CASSRDNRYSGNTIYF.

The gene calls are TRBV30 and TRBJ1-1; D not resolved. Trimming took off 3 bases at V and 4 bases at J, with 9 bases between the two ends. Germline CDR1 and CDR2: GTSNPN and SVGIG (reference sequence). The CDR3 totals 12 residues. CDR3 nucleotide sequence: TGTGCCTGGAGCGAACGCGTCACTGAAGCTTTCTTT. Residues: CAWSERVTEAFF.

The chain uses TRBV19 and TRBJ1-1; the match to TRBD1 covers 8 bases. V dropped 3 bases and J dropped 10; count of bases not matched to a gene: 13. Germline loops: CDR1 LNHDA, CDR2 SQIVND (reference sequence). The CDR3 sequence is 15 residues long. CDR3 amino acids: CASSIWTGTFAGAFF. Here the CDR3 DNA reads TGTGCCAGTAGTATTTGGACAGGGACGTTCGCAGGAGCTTTCTTT. Drawing the rest from reference TRBV19 and TRBJ1-1, the complete variable domain is DGGITQSPKYLFRKEGQNVTLSCEQNLNHDAMYWYRQDPGQGLRLIYYSQIVNDFQKGDIAEGYSVSREKKESFPLTVTSAQKNPTAFYLCASSIWTGTFAGAFFGQGTRLTVV.